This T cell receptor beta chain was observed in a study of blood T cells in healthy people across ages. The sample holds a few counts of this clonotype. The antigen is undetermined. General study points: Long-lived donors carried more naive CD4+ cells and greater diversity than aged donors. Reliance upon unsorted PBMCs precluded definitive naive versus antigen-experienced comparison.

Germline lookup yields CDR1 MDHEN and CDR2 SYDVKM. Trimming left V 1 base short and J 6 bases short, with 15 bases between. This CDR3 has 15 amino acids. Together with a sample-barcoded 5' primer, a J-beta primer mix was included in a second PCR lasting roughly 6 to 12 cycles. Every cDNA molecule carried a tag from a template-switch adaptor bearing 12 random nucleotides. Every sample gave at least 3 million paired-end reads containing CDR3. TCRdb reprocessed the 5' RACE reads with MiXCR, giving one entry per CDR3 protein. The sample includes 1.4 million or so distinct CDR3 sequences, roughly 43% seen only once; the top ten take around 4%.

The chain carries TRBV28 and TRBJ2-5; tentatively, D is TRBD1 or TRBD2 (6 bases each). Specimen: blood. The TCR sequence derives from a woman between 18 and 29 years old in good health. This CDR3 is CASSLSTGTYKTQYF. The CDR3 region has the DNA TGTGCCAGCAGTTTATCCACAGGGACTTATAAGACCCAGTACTTC.